The 7 T cell receptor beta chains in this list originate from one sample, sequenced in a study of cytomegalovirus exposure and HLA in healthy donors. PCR involved 60 Vbeta and 13 Jbeta primers. Sequencing was performed with immunoSEQ multiplex PCR; in TCRdb, only in-frame clones are kept and a portion is missing. This table has 150,000 or so clones, approximately 80% appearing once. The sequenced material came from PBMCs. These TCRs come from a female donor in good health and CMV-seronegative.

The chain links TRBV7-9 to TRBJ2-7; D is undetermined. Looked up from germline, CDR1 is SEHNR and CDR2 is FQNEAQ (reference sequence). The CDR3 loop spans 14 amino acids. Trimming removed 5 bases at V and 0 bases at J, with 11 bases between. CDR3 region: CASSPRESSYEQYF. The CDR3 DNA is TGTGCCAGCAGCCCCCGCGAGAGCTCCTACGAGCAGTACTTC.

The chain uses TRBV6-5 and TRBJ2-5; possibly TRBD2 for D (6 bases). The J call is uncertain, as TRBJ2-7 better fits the DNA end. CDR3 length equals 13 residues. CDR1 is MNHEY and CDR2 is SVGAGI in the germline V gene. This CDR3 is CASSYTGEVEQYF. The CDR3 DNA reads as TGTGCCAGCAGTTACACGGGAGAGGTCGAGCAGTACTTC.

The chain links TRBV7-3 to TRBJ2-2; the D gene is possibly TRBD1 (5 bases). The germline V and J ends were trimmed by 3 bases and 1 base, with 9 bases remaining between them. The germline V gene encodes CDR1 SGHTA and CDR2 FQGTGA. CDR3 length equals 15 residues. This chain's CDR3 is CASSLTVLNTGELFF. The CDR3 region has the DNA TGTGCCAGCAGCTTGACAGTTTTGAACACCGGGGAGCTGTTTTTT.

This clone was recorded a few times. V and J are TRBV4-3 and TRBJ1-4; TRBD1 might be the D (6 bases). From germline, CDR1 is LGHNA and CDR2 YSLEER. The CDR3 has 16 residues. Deletions cut 1 base from V and 7 bases from J, with 16 bases between. CDR3 in amino acids: CASSQVGGRVGEKLFF. The CDR3 coding sequence is TGCGCCAGCAGCCAAGTTGGGGGCAGGGTGGGTGAAAAACTGTTTTTT.

This clone was picked up a small number of times. The chain recombines TRBV18 with TRBJ2-7; D perhaps matches TRBD1 (5 bases). Trimming left V 5 bases short and J 1 base short, with 12 bases between. CDR3 length: 14 residues. The germline CDR1 and CDR2 sequences are KGHSH and LQKENI. The CDR3 bases are TGTGCCAGCTCATTCCAGGGTTCTTCCTACGAGCAGTACTTC. This gives the protein CASSFQGSSYEQYF.

The gene calls are TRBV4-2 and TRBJ2-7, with 11 nucleotides matching TRBD2. Germline V gene sequence: CDR1 LGHNA, CDR2 YNFKEQ. V lost 1 base and J lost 0; bases outside the gene matches: 11. The CDR3 consists of 19 residues. CDR3 protein: CASSQAPGLAGRYSYEQYF. In nucleotides, the CDR3 is TGTGCCAGCAGCCAAGCCCCCGGACTAGCGGGTCGCTACTCCTACGAGCAGTACTTC.

The table lists this clone with a few counts. The chain employs TRBV29-1 and TRBJ1-2, with 12 bases fitting TRBD1. Germline V lookup: CDR1 SQVTM, CDR2 ANQGSEA. The CDR3 is 16 residues long. The V and J ends lost 6 bases and 5 bases, in that order; junction bases with no gene match: 13. CDR3 sequence reads: CSVGPSGQGALYGYTF. CDR3 in DNA: TGCAGCGTCGGCCCCTCGGGACAGGGGGCCTTGTATGGCTACACCTTC.